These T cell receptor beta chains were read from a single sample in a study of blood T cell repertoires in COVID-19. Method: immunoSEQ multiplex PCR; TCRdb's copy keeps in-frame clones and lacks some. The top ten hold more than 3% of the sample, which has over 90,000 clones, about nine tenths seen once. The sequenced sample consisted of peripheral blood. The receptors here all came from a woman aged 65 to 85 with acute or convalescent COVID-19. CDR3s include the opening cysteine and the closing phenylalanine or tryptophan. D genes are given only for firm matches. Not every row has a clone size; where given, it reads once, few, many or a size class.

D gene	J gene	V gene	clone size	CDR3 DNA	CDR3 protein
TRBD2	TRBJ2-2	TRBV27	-	TGTGCCAGCAGTCTACGTGGCAGCGGGACGAACACCGGGGAGCTGTTTTTT	CASSLRGSGTNTGELFF
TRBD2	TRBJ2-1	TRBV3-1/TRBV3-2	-	TGTGCCAGCAGCAAAACTAAAAAGACTAGCGGGAGCTCTGTTGAGCAGTTCTTC	CASSKTKKTSGSSVEQFF
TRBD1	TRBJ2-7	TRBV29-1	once	TGCAGCGCCGGGACAGGCTTCTCCTACGAGCAGTACTTC	CSAGTGFSYEQYF
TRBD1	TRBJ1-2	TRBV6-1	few	TGTGCCAGCAGTGTCTCTTTGAGACAGGGGATACATGGCTACACCTTC	CASSVSLRQGIHGYTF
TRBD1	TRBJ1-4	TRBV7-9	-	TGTGCCAGCAGCTTAGCATCTGTAGGGGGCCGGGAAAAACTGTTTTTT	CASSLASVGGREKLFF
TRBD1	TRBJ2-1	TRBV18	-	TGTGCCAGCTCACAAGACAGGGTAGGGGGCAATGAGCAGTTCTTC	CASSQDRVGGNEQFF
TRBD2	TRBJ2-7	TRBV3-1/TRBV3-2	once	TGTGCCAGCAGCCTCCGGACTAGCGGGAGTCGGGGGGACTACGAGCAGTACTTC	CASSLRTSGSRGDYEQYF
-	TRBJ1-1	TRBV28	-	TGTGCCACCACTGCGGTGACCACTGAAGCTTTCTTT	CATTAVTTEAFF
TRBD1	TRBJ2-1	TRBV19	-	TGTGCCAGTAGTCCCCAGACAGGGGGTAAGGGTGAGCAGTTCTTC	CASSPQTGGKGEQFF
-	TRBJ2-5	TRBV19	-	TGTGCCAGTAGTATGGTGGCAGGGGCCCAAGAGACCCAGTACTTC	CASSMVAGAQETQYF
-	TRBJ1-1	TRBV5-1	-	TGCGCCAGCCAGACCACGACGGGGGGCACTGAAGCTTTCTTT	CASQTTTGGTEAFF
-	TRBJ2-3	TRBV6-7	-	TGTGCCAGCAGTACCCAACCGGGGAGCCGGGAAGATACGCAGTATTTT	CASSTQPGSREDTQYF
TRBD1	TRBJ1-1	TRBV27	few	TGTGCCAGCAGTTTAAGACAGGGCTACACTGAAGCTTTCTTT	CASSLRQGYTEAFF
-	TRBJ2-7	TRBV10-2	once	TGCGCCAGCAGTGAAGGACAGATCTATGAGCAGTACTTC	CASSEGQIYEQYF
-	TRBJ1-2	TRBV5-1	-	TGCGCCAGCAGCTTGATTCAGGGGCGCGGAGATGGCTACACCTTC	CASSLIQGRGDGYTF
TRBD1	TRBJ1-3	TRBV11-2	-	TGTGCCAGCAGCCGTGGGACAGGGACTGGAAACACCATATATTTT	CASSRGTGTGNTIYF
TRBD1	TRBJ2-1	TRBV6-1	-	TGTGCCAGCAGTGAAGCGAGGGACAGGGAACTGCAGTTCTTC	CASSEARDRELQFF
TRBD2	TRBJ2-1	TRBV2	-	TGTGCCAGCAGGACTAGCGGGAGGTACAATGAGCAGTTCTTC	CASRTSGRYNEQFF
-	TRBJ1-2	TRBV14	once	TGTGCCAGCAGCCAAGATCTTAGCAGGGCTGGCTACACCTTC	CASSQDLSRAGYTF
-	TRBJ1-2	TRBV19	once	TGTGCCAGTAGTCGACAACCCCAGGATGGGGGCTACACCTTC	CASSRQPQDGGYTF
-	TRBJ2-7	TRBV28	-	TGTGCCAGCCATTTCCAGGGTGGGGGGTACGAGCAGTACTTC	CASHFQGGGYEQYF
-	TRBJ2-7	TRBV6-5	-	TGTGCCAGCAGTTACCTTTACGAGCAGTACTTC	CASSYLYEQYF
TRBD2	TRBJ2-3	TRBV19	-	TGTGCCGCCGAAACGGGGGCTAGCGGGAGTTTGGATACGCAGTATTTT	CAAETGASGSLDTQYF
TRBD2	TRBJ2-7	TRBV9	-	TGTGCCAGCAGCCCCCGACTAGCGGGAGGAAGCTACGAGCAGTACTTC	CASSPRLAGGSYEQYF
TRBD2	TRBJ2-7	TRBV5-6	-	TGTGCCAGCAGCTCGACTTTTAGCGGGAGGTACTACGAGCAGTACTTC	CASSSTFSGRYYEQYF